This entry concerns a single T cell receptor beta chain. Reverse transcription of roughly 0.5 to 1 ug RNA was carried out with random hexamers. A single record per CDR3 protein comes from TCRdb applying MiXCR to the immunoSEQ multiplex PCR reads. The sample shows about 70,000 distinct CDR3 sequences, about 95% of them seen only once. The sample belongs to a study of CD8 T cells in Susac syndrome. The CD8+ and CD4+ T cells were isolated magnetically using a negative isolation approach, whereas the TEMRA cells were enriched by FACS. The CDR3 consists of 17 residues. V lost 4 bases and J lost 2, with 18 bases in between. Germline V gene sequence: CDR1 SEHNR, CDR2 FQNEAQ (reference sequence).

Sequenced material: CD8+ T cells from PBMCs. The chain employs TRBV7-9 and TRBJ2-1, with D possibly called TRBD1 or TRBD2 (6 bases each). The clonotype was recovered from a human donor in good health. The CDR3 nucleotides are TGTGCCAGCAGCTCGGGGGTTGGGACACTCGCCTACAATGAGCAGTTCTTC. This encodes CASSSGVGTLAYNEQFF.